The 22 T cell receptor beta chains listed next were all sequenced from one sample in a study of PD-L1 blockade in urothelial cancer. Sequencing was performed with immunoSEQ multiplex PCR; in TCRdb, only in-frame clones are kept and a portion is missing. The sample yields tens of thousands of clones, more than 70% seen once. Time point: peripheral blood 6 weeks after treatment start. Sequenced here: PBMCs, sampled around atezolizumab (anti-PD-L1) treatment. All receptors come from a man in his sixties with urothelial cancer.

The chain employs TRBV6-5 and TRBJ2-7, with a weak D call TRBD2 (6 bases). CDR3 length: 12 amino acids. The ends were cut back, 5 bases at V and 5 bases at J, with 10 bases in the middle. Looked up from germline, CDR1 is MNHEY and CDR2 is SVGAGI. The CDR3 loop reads CASSMRGNEQYF. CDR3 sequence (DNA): TGTGCCAGCAGTATGCGGGGAAACGAGCAGTACTTC.

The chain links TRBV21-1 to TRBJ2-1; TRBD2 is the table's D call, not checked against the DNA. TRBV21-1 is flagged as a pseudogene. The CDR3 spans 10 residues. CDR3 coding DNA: TGTGCCCAAAGGGAGCATGAGCAGTTCTTC. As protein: CAQREHEQFF.

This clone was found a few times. DNA for the CDR3: TGTGCCAGCAGCTTAAACACGAGGCTAAACACTGAAGCTTTCTTT. Protein sequence: CASSLNTRLNTEAFF. The V call is TRBV5-4, the J call TRBJ1-1; no firm D call. Germline loops: CDR1 SGHNT, CDR2 YYREEE (reference sequence). The CDR3 sequence is 15 residues long. The V gene lost 2 bases and the J gene lost 2 bases, with 13 bases spanning the gap.

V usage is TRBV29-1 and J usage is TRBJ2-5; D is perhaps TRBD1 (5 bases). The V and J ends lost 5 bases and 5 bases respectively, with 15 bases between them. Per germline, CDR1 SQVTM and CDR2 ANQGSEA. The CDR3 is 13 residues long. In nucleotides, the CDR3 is TGCAGCGTTATTCAGGGTGGTGAGGAGACCCAGTACTTC. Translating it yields CSVIQGGEETQYF. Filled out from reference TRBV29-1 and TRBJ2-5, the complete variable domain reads SAVISQKPSRDICQRGTSLTIQCQVDSQVTMMFWYRQQPGQSLTLIATANQGSEATYESGFVIDKFPISRPNLTFSTLTVSNMSPEDSSIYLCSVIQGGEETQYFGPGTRLLVL.

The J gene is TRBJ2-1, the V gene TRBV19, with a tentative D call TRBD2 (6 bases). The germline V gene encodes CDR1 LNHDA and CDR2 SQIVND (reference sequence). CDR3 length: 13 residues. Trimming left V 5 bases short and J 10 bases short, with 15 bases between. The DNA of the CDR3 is TGTGCCAGTAGTCCCCGGTGGAGGGACGAGCAGTTCTTC. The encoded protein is CASSPRWRDEQFF.

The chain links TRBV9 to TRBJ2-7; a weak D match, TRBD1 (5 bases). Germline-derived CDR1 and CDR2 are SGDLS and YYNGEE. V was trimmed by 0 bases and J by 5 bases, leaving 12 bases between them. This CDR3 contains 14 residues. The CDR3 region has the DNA TGTGCCAGCAGCGTAGCAGGGAACGTCCACGAGCAGTACTTC. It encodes CASSVAGNVHEQYF.

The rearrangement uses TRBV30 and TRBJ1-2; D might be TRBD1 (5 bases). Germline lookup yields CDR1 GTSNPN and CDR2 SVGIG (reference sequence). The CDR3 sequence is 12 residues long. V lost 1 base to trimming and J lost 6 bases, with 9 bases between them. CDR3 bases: TGTGCCTGGAGTGCCCGGGGGGATGGCTACACCTTC. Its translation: CAWSARGDGYTF.

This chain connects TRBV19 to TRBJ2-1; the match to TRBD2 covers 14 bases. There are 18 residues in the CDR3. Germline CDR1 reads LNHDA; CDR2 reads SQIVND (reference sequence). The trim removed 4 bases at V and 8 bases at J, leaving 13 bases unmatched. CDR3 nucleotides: TGTGCCAGTAGTAAAATTTTAGGGACTAGCGGGAGAACAGATGAGCAGTTCTTC. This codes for CASSKILGTSGRTDEQFF. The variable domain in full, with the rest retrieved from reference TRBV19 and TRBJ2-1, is DGGITQSPKYLFRKEGQNVTLSCEQNLNHDAMYWYRQDPGQGLRLIYYSQIVNDFQKGDIAEGYSVSREKKESFPLTVTSAQKNPTAFYLCASSKILGTSGRTDEQFFGPGTRLTVL.

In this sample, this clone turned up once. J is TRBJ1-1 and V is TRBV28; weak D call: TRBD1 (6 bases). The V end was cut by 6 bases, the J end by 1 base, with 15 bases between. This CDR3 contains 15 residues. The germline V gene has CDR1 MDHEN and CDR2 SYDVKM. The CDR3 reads CASSSPGHKNTEAFF. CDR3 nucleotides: TGTGCCAGCAGCTCCCCGGGACACAAGAACACTGAAGCTTTCTTT.

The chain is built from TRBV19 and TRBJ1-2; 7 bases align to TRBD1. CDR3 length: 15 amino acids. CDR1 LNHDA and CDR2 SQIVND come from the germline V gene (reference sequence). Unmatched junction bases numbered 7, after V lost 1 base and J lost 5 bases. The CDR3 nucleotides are TGTGCCAGTAGTATAGTAACCGGACAGGATTATGGCTACACCTTC. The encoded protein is CASSIVTGQDYGYTF.

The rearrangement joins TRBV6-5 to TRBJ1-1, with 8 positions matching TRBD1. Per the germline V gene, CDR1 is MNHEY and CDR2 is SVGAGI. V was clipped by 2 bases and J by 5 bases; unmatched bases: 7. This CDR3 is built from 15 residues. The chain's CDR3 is CASSYADRVGTEAFF. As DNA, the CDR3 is TGTGCCAGCAGTTACGCGGACAGGGTAGGGACTGAAGCTTTCTTT.

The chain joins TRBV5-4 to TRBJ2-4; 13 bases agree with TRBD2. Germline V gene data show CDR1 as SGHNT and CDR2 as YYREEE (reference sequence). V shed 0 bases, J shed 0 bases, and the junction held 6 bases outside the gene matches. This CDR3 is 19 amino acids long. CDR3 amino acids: CASSLARTSGGVAKNIQYF. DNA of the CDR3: TGTGCCAGCAGCTTGGCTCGGACTAGCGGGGGAGTAGCCAAAAACATTCAGTACTTC.

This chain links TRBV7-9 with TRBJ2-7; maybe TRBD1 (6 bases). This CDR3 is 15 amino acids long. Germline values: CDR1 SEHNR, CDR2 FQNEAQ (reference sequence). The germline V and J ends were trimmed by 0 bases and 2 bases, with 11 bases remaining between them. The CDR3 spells CASSLAAGEAYEQYF. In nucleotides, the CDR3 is TGTGCCAGCAGCTTAGCGGCAGGGGAAGCCTACGAGCAGTACTTC.

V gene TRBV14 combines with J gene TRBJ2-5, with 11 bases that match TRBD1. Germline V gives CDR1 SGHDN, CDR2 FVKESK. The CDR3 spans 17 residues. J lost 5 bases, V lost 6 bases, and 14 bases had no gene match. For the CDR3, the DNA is TGTGCCAGCAGTTCCCGAATAGGGACAGGGGGACGGGAGACCCAGTACTTC. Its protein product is CASSSRIGTGGRETQYF.

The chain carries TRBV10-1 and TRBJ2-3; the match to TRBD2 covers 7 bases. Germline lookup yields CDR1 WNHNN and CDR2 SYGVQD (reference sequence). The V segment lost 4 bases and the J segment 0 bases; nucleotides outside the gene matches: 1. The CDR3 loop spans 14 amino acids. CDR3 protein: CASSAGGSTDTQYF. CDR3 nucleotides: TGCGCCAGCAGTGCGGGGGGAAGCACAGATACGCAGTATTTT.

CDR3 nucleotides: TGTGCCAGCAGTTCTCAGGACAGGGCCGGTTCCTACGAGCAGTACTTC. Amino acid sequence: CASSSQDRAGSYEQYF. The V and J genes are TRBV6-5 and TRBJ2-7; TRBD1 matches 8 bases. This CDR3 is built from 16 residues. V was clipped by 4 bases and J by 1 base; unmatched bases: 9. The germline V gene has CDR1 MNHEY and CDR2 SVGAGI.

In nucleotides, the CDR3 is TGCGCCAGCAGCCAAGATCAGGGGGCAGATACGCAGTATTTT. Amino acids: CASSQDQGADTQYF. V gene TRBV4-3 combines with J gene TRBJ2-3, with 7 bases that match TRBD1. J was trimmed by 4 bases and V by 0 bases; bases with no gene match: 1. The CDR3 runs to 14 residues. Germline values: CDR1 LGHNA, CDR2 YSLEER.

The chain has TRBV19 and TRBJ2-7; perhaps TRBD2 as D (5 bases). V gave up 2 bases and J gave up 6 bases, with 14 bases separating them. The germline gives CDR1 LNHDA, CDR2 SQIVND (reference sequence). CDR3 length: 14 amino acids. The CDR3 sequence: CASSISGRMGEQYF. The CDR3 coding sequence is TGTGCCAGTAGTATAAGCGGCAGGATGGGCGAGCAGTACTTC.

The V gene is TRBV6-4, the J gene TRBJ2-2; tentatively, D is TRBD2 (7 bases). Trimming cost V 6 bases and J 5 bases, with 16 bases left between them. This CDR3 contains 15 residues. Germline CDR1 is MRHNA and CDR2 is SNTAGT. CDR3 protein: CASRIEGGGTGELFF. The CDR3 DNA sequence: TGTGCCAGCAGGATCGAAGGGGGAGGGACCGGGGAGCTGTTTTTT.

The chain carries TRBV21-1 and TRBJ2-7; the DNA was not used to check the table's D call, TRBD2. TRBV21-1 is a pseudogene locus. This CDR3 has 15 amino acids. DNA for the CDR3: TGTGCCAGCAGCCCTCGGGGAGGGGGTACCTACGAGCAGTACTTC. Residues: CASSPRGGGTYEQYF.

The CDR3 loop reads CASSTTAPGEQYF. DNA for the CDR3: TGTGCCAGCAGTACGACCGCCCCGGGGGAGCAGTACTTC. V and J are TRBV6-6 and TRBJ2-7, with D perhaps TRBD2 (5 bases). Trimming cost V 5 bases and J 7 bases, with 15 bases left between them. The CDR3 spans 13 residues. CDR1 is MNHNY, CDR2 SVGAGI, per germline (reference sequence).

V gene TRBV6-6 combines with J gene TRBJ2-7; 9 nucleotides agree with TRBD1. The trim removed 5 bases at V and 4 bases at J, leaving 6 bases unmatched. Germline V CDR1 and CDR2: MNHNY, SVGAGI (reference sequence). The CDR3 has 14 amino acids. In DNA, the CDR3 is TGTGCCAGCAGTCTCCGGGACAGGGCGTACGAGCAGTACTTC. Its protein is CASSLRDRAYEQYF.